The next 27 T cell receptor beta chains were all read from a single sample in a study of naive and memory T cell subsets. The beta constant-region primer was an equimolar mix of two oligonucleotides covering TRBC1 and TRBC2. Ligated cDNA was amplified by four rounds of PCR with nested alpha and beta constant-region primers and SP2. One entry per CDR3 protein results from TCRdb running MiXCR on the UMI-ligation and nested PCR reads. This table holds 140,000 to 150,000 distinct CDR3 sequences, 22% found once. These receptors' targets are unknown. General observations from the study: A few larger clonotypes appeared in naive repertoires, especially CD8, possibly memory cells re-expressing CD45RA.

Sequenced material: naive CD4+ T cells from blood. These receptors were taken from a human donor in good health.

V usage is TRBV25-1 and J usage is TRBJ2-7; D perhaps matches TRBD2 (6 bases). This CDR3 has 11 amino acids. V was pared by 8 bases and J by 7 bases, with 12 bases between. In germline, CDR1 is MGHDK, CDR2 SYGVNS. For the CDR3, the DNA is TGTGCCAGCCGCCGGGAGAGTGAGCAGTACTTC. This codes for CASRRESEQYF.

The rearrangement links TRBV3-1 to TRBJ2-7; D is uncertain. V lost 2 bases, J lost 3 bases, and 11 bases lay in between. The CDR3 has 14 amino acids. From germline, CDR1 is LGHDT and CDR2 YNNKEL (reference sequence). CDR3 region: CASSQRLGGYEQYF. DNA for the CDR3: TGTGCCAGCAGCCAAAGGTTGGGTGGCTACGAGCAGTACTTC.

There are a few counts of this clonotype. This chain connects TRBV6-6 to TRBJ2-1; D is ambiguous. The V gene's germline CDR1 is MNHNY and CDR2 SVGAGI (reference sequence). Trimming pared 5 bases from V and 8 bases from J, leaving 10 bases between. This CDR3 comprises 12 residues. The DNA of the CDR3 is TGTGCCAGCAGTCGAGAAAGAGATGAGCAGTTCTTC. Residues: CASSRERDEQFF.

This chain links TRBV5-1 with TRBJ2-7, with D possibly matching TRBD2 (6 bases). This CDR3 has 11 residues. Germline values: CDR1 SGHRS, CDR2 YFSETQ. Trimming removed 7 bases at V and 6 bases at J, with 11 bases between. CDR3 protein: CASGIGGEQYF. For the CDR3, the DNA is TGCGCCAGCGGCATCGGGGGCGAGCAGTACTTC.

This clonotype was detected a few times. This chain joins TRBV7-6 and TRBJ2-7; 7 bases map to TRBD2. The germline CDR1 and CDR2 sequences are SGHVS and FNYEAQ. The CDR3 is 15 residues long. V trimming: 5 bases; J trimming: 0 bases; junction bases outside the gene matches: 7. This chain's CDR3 is CASSLLADASYEQYF. CDR3 bases: TGTGCCAGCAGCCTGCTAGCGGATGCCTCCTACGAGCAGTACTTC.

The table lists this clonotype with many counts. This chain joins TRBV4-2 and TRBJ2-3, with D unclear. Trimming removed 0 bases at V and 7 bases at J, with 8 bases between. The CDR3 runs 13 residues. Per germline, CDR1 LGHNA and CDR2 YNFKEQ. DNA of the CDR3: TGTGCCAGCAGCCAAGATTCCCAAAATACGCAGTATTTT. Amino acid sequence: CASSQDSQNTQYF.

The rearrangement joins TRBV7-2 to TRBJ2-2, with 11 bases identical to TRBD2. Looked up from germline, CDR1 is SGHTA and CDR2 is FQGNSA. The V gene end was trimmed by 1 base and the J gene end by 5 bases; junction bases not matched to a gene: 9. The CDR3 runs 18 residues. This chain's CDR3 is CASSLDPLAGGLTGELFF. Written as DNA, the CDR3 is TGTGCCAGCAGCTTAGACCCGCTAGCGGGGGGACTGACCGGGGAGCTGTTTTTT. The whole variable domain, remainder taken from reference TRBV7-2 and TRBJ2-2, is GAGVSQSPSNKVTEKGKDVELRCDPISGHTALYWYRQSLGQGLEFLIYFQGNSAPDKSGLPSDRFSAERTGGSVSTLTIQRTQQEDSAVYLCASSLDPLAGGLTGELFFGEGSRLTVL.

The rearrangement joins TRBV9 to TRBJ2-5; the match to TRBD1 covers 7 bases. The germline V gene has CDR1 SGDLS and CDR2 YYNGEE. The CDR3 length is 17 residues. The J segment lost 0 bases and the V segment lost 6 bases, leaving 14 bases of the junction unmatched. Here the CDR3 DNA reads TGTGCCAGCACCCCCAGAGGGGGCCCCCTGTACCAAGAGACCCAGTACTTC. Translated, it gives CASTPRGGPLYQETQYF.

The V and J genes are TRBV29-1 and TRBJ2-5, with 14 bases identical to TRBD2. The CDR3 totals 14 residues. Germline loops: CDR1 SQVTM, CDR2 ANQGSEA. Losses at the gene ends were 4 bases for V and 5 bases for J; bases not matched to a gene: 3. The CDR3 region is CSVGLAGGPETQYF. The CDR3 bases are TGCAGCGTTGGACTAGCGGGAGGGCCGGAGACCCAGTACTTC.

The CDR3 protein is CASRGTTGGHGEAFF. The CDR3 region has the DNA TGTGCCAGCAGAGGAACTACAGGGGGCCACGGGGAAGCTTTCTTT. This chain uses TRBV6-1 with TRBJ1-1; TRBD1 matches at 9 bases. CDR1 is MNHNS, CDR2 SASEGT, per germline. The CDR3 is 15 residues long. V trimming: 6 bases; J trimming: 8 bases; junction bases outside the gene matches: 13.

V is TRBV5-1 and J is TRBJ2-7, with D perhaps given as TRBD1 or TRBD2 (5 bases each). Germline CDR1 is SGHRS and CDR2 is YFSETQ. V was clipped by 0 bases and J by 6 bases, with 25 bases between them. This CDR3 has 18 residues. CDR3 sequence reads: CASSLAGTARRISSEQYF. In nucleotides, the CDR3 is TGCGCCAGCAGCTTGGCTGGGACCGCGCGTCGGATTTCTTCCGAGCAGTACTTC.

The chain is built from TRBV20-1 and TRBJ1-1; D ambiguous. CDR3 length equals 12 residues. Per the germline V gene, CDR1 is DFQATT and CDR2 is SNEGSKA (reference sequence). V dropped 4 bases and J dropped 5 bases, with 11 bases sitting between them. The CDR3 protein is CSATRVGTEAFF. DNA for the CDR3: TGCAGTGCTACCCGGGTGGGGACTGAAGCTTTCTTT.

Many counts were recorded for this clonotype. The V gene is TRBV18, the J gene TRBJ2-2, with D unresolved. The CDR3 has 16 residues. V gave up 6 bases and J gave up 3 bases, with 17 bases separating them. The V gene's germline CDR1 is KGHSH and CDR2 LQKENI. The CDR3 reads CASSLMARRDTGELFF. CDR3 coding DNA: TGTGCCAGCTCCCTCATGGCTAGGAGAGACACCGGGGAGCTGTTTTTT.

This clonotype turned up a few times. The chain combines TRBV9 with TRBJ2-3; no reliable D call. This CDR3 is built from 13 residues. V lost 1 base to trimming and J lost 3 bases, with 6 bases between them. Per germline, CDR1 SGDLS and CDR2 YYNGEE. The DNA of the CDR3 is TGTGCCAGCAGCGTATTAGGGACAGATACGCAGTATTTT. The encoded protein is CASSVLGTDTQYF.

This clonotype was detected only a few times. V is TRBV2 and J is TRBJ2-3; D gene uncertain. V was trimmed by 4 bases and J by 8 bases, leaving 13 bases between them. This CDR3 region has 13 residues. Per the germline V gene, CDR1 is SNHLY and CDR2 is FYNNEI. The CDR3 is CASSGGPGATQYF. The CDR3 DNA reads TGTGCCAGCAGTGGTGGCCCTGGAGCTACGCAGTATTTT.

Note on this clonotype: One end of the junction is discordant with germline, which a read error may explain. The chain recombines TRBV18 with TRBJ2-5; TRBD1 agrees at 7 bases. The CDR3 covers 18 residues. Germline V CDR1 and CDR2: KGHSH, LQKENI. The CDR3 nucleotides read TGTGCCAGCTCACCATCGGGACAGATATCACGGCGGTTGGGGACCCAGTGCTTC. This encodes CASSPSGQISRRLGTQCF.

This clonotype was detected ten times or more. This chain joins TRBV11-3 and TRBJ1-1, with 8 bases fitting TRBD1. The CDR3 has 14 amino acids. V shed 4 bases, J shed 0 bases, and the junction held 1 base outside the gene matches. From germline, CDR1 is SGHNT and CDR2 YENEEA. The CDR3 here is CASSSGQVNTEAFF. CDR3 bases: TGTGCCAGCAGCTCGGGACAGGTGAACACTGAAGCTTTCTTT.

This clonotype was picked up many times. J is TRBJ1-1 and V is TRBV6-5, with D maybe TRBD1 (5 bases). The ends were cut back, 2 bases at V and 4 bases at J, with 11 bases in the middle. The germline gives CDR1 MNHEY, CDR2 SVGAGI. CDR3 length equals 14 residues. In nucleotides, the CDR3 is TGTGCCAGCAGTTACGGCAGGGCTGGCACTGAAGCTTTCTTT. Protein sequence: CASSYGRAGTEAFF.

This clonotype was detected only a few times. The CDR3 DNA reads as TGTGCCACCAGTGATGGAGGTTCCGATGAGCAGTTCTTC. Its protein is CATSDGGSDEQFF. This chain joins TRBV24-1 and TRBJ2-1, with D maybe TRBD2 (5 bases). V was clipped by 3 bases and J by 8 bases, with 10 bases between them. The CDR3 runs to 13 residues. Germline assignment: CDR1 KGHDR and CDR2 SFDVKD.

The chain couples TRBV6-1 to TRBJ2-2, with D possibly TRBD1 on 6 matching bases. Germline V gives CDR1 MNHNS, CDR2 SASEGT. The CDR3 consists of 15 residues. V was pared by 4 bases and J by 5 bases, with 14 bases between. Here the CDR3 reads CASSGGTGRTGELFF. CDR3 in DNA: TGTGCCAGCAGTGGCGGAACAGGGAGAACCGGGGAGCTGTTTTTT.

This clonotype was detected a few times. The J gene is TRBJ1-1, the V gene TRBV7-2; possible D gene TRBD1, 5 bases. Germline CDR1 and CDR2: SGHTA and FQGNSA. The CDR3 runs 17 residues. V was trimmed by 5 bases and J by 4 bases, leaving 23 bases between them. The CDR3 nucleotides read TGTGCCAGCAGCCTGCCCGGGACCTATGCGAGGGGCACTGAAGCTTTCTTT. It codes for CASSLPGTYARGTEAFF.

The chain has TRBV20-1 and TRBJ2-7; 9 bases are a match to TRBD2. CDR1 DFQATT and CDR2 SNEGSKA come from the germline V gene (reference sequence). Trimming took 3 bases from V and 4 from J; bases not matched to a gene: 10. The CDR3 has 15 residues. The CDR3 is CSASFGSGSRYEQYF. The DNA of the CDR3 is TGCAGTGCTAGTTTTGGTAGCGGGAGTCGGTACGAGCAGTACTTC.

The chain uses TRBV7-8 and TRBJ2-1; 13 bases line up with TRBD2. Looked up from germline, CDR1 is SGHVS and CDR2 is FQNEAQ. This CDR3 has 15 amino acids. The V and J ends lost 4 bases and 9 bases, in that order; junction bases with no gene match: 6. This chain's CDR3 is CASSSTSGGYGEQFF. For the CDR3, the DNA is TGTGCCAGCAGCTCGACTAGCGGGGGGTATGGTGAGCAGTTCTTC.

This clonotype was found a few times. The rearrangement links TRBV15 to TRBJ2-7, with TRBD1 identical over 9 bases. Germline loops: CDR1 LNHNV, CDR2 YYDKDF (reference sequence). With 1 base clipped from V and 2 bases from J, the junction kept 9 bases outside the gene matches. CDR3 length equals 17 residues. The CDR3 is CATSRATGGGGTYEQYF. The DNA of the CDR3 is TGTGCCACCAGCAGAGCCACAGGGGGCGGAGGAACCTACGAGCAGTACTTC.

The rearrangement joins TRBV7-8 to TRBJ1-1; D not resolved. CDR1 SGHVS and CDR2 FQNEAQ come from the germline V gene. CDR3 length: 14 residues. The germline V and J ends were trimmed by 5 bases and 0 bases, with 10 bases remaining between them. The CDR3 here is CASSRRTMNTEAFF. The CDR3 DNA follows: TGTGCCAGCAGCCGTCGCACTATGAACACTGAAGCTTTCTTT. Together with reference TRBV7-8 and TRBJ1-1, the CDR3 gives the full variable domain: GAGVSQSPRYKVAKRGQDVALRCDPISGHVSLFWYQQALGQGPEFLTYFQNEAQLDKSGLPSDRFFAERPEGSVSTLKIQRTQQEDSAVYLCASSRRTMNTEAFFGQGTRLTVV.

This clonotype was recorded many times. This chain connects TRBV19 to TRBJ2-7; 8 positions agree with TRBD1. The germline CDR1 and CDR2 sequences are LNHDA and SQIVND (reference sequence). The CDR3 has 15 amino acids. Trimming cost V 5 bases and J 2 bases; bases outside gene matches: 8. CDR3 sequence (DNA): TGTGCCAGTAGTTCGACCGGGACAGGCCCCTACGAGCAGTACTTC. It translates to CASSSTGTGPYEQYF.

This chain links TRBV6-5 with TRBJ2-6; D tentatively reads TRBD1 or TRBD2 (5 bases each). V lost 2 bases and J 2 bases, leaving 10 bases between the germline ends. This CDR3 is 16 amino acids long. CDR1 and CDR2 (germline): MNHEY, SVGAGI. CDR3 region: CASSYPGATGANVLTF. The CDR3 nucleotides read TGTGCCAGCAGTTACCCCGGGGCCACTGGGGCCAACGTCCTGACTTTC.